In this sample, the clone carrying this TCR beta chain turned up a few times. Its target is unknown. These data are taken from a study of cytomegalovirus exposure and HLA in healthy donors. Study results and caveats: Serostatus for CMV was the only available immune exposure information. In vitro, three CMV-associated chains proved specific for CMV antigens.

With 2 bases removed from V and 10 bases from J, the gap between germline ends came to 15 bases. The CDR3 totals 14 residues. Germline CDR1 and CDR2: SNHLY and FYNNEI. The donors comprised healthy bone marrow donors. In the PCR, 60 Vbeta and 13 Jbeta primers were used. Original analysis: Roughly 12 million shared chains were among some 75 million unique TCR beta chains counted in a later analysis. The data were produced by immunoSEQ multiplex PCR, yet TCRdb's version contains in-frame clones alone and is incomplete. The V and J calls and clone size are taken from that table; D and trimming were inferred from the DNA. This sample has some 150,000 clones, with roughly three quarters found just once.

The clonotype originates from a woman aged 40 to 50 in good health and CMV-seronegative. Sequencing input: PBMCs. The rearrangement joins TRBV2 to TRBJ2-1; D remains ambiguous. The CDR3 coding sequence is TGTGCCAGCAGTGAAACCCCCGCGGCAACGGAGCAGTTCTTC. Translated, it gives CASSETPAATEQFF.